A single sample is the source of the 20 T cell receptor beta chains below, sequenced in a study of control samples from healthy donors and cancer patients. TCRdb keeps only in-frame clones here, not all; method: immunoSEQ multiplex PCR. The table has 170,000 or so clones, about 94% seen once. The sequenced sample consisted of blood. The receptor set was obtained from a woman aged 40 to 50 in good health.

This chain connects TRBV5-1 to TRBJ2-5; D unresolved. V lost 0 bases and J lost 1, with 7 bases in between. CDR3 length: 14 amino acids. From germline, CDR1 is SGHRS and CDR2 YFSETQ. The CDR3 DNA follows: TGCGCCAGCAGCTTGGATCGGTCCCAAGAGACCCAGTACTTC. Translating gives CASSLDRSQETQYF.

This clone was seen just once. The J gene is TRBJ2-2, the V gene TRBV9, with no clear D. The CDR3 is 13 residues long. V lost 2 bases to trimming and J lost 4 bases, with 6 bases between them. Germline loops: CDR1 SGDLS, CDR2 YYNGEE. The CDR3 nucleotides read TGTGCCAGCAGCGTTACGTTCACCGGGGAGCTGTTTTTT. As protein: CASSVTFTGELFF.

This clone showed up just once. The chain links TRBV5-6 to TRBJ2-1; 7 bases are a match to TRBD2. This CDR3 is 15 amino acids long. The J segment lost 2 bases and the V segment lost 3 bases, leaving 5 bases of the junction unmatched. Germline V gives CDR1 SGHDT, CDR2 YYEEEE. This chain's CDR3 is CASSWDYQTYNEQFF. CDR3 nucleotides: TGTGCCAGCAGCTGGGACTACCAAACCTACAATGAGCAGTTCTTC.

This chain links TRBV4-3 with TRBJ2-1, with no clear D. The CDR3 runs 15 residues. Germline values: CDR1 LGHNA, CDR2 YSLEER. V was shortened by 0 bases and J by 5 bases, with 11 bases between the two germline ends. The CDR3 DNA reads as TGCGCCAGCAGCCAAGAACCCTCTCCCCACAATGAGCAGTTCTTC. Protein: CASSQEPSPHNEQFF.

V and J are TRBV4-3 and TRBJ1-6; D possibly corresponds to TRBD1 (5 bases). V was shortened by 4 bases and J by 3 bases, with 16 bases between the two germline ends. Germline CDR1 LGHNA, CDR2 YSLEER. There are 17 residues in the CDR3. The CDR3 region has the DNA TGCGCCAGCAGCCCGCGGGCAGGGATTAGCTATAATTCACCCCTCCACTTT. As protein: CASSPRAGISYNSPLHF.

The J gene is TRBJ1-2, the V gene TRBV5-4; 8 bases agree with TRBD1. V shed 4 bases, J shed 6 bases, and the junction held 11 bases outside the gene matches. CDR3 length: 15 amino acids. Germline values: CDR1 SGHNT, CDR2 YYREEE (reference sequence). The CDR3, as DNA: TGTGCCAGCAGCCGACCGAAGGACAGGGTGGATGGCTACACCTTC. This sequence encodes CASSRPKDRVDGYTF.

The rearrangement joins TRBV7-2 to TRBJ1-1; perhaps TRBD1 as D (5 bases). Trimming cost V 3 bases and J 5 bases, with 16 bases left between them. Germline-derived CDR1 and CDR2 are SGHTA and FQGNSA. This CDR3 contains 15 residues. CDR3 sequence reads: CASSFSSRDGTEAFF. Written as DNA, the CDR3 is TGTGCCAGCAGCTTCTCATCCAGGGATGGAACTGAAGCTTTCTTT.

The J gene is TRBJ2-5, the V gene TRBV11-2, with 7 bases matching TRBD1. This CDR3 is built from 15 residues. Germline V gene sequence: CDR1 SGHAT, CDR2 FQNNGV. J was trimmed by 5 bases and V by 2 bases; bases with no gene match: 8. For the CDR3, the DNA is TGTGCCAGCAGCTTAACCGACAGGGCGAAGGAGACCCAGTACTTC. Its translation: CASSLTDRAKETQYF.

This clone was detected only a few times. The J gene is TRBJ1-1, the V gene TRBV6-5; D gene unclear. The V gene lost 9 bases and the J gene lost 0 bases, with 17 bases spanning the gap. Germline V gives CDR1 MNHEY, CDR2 SVGAGI. The CDR3 runs to 15 residues. The CDR3 DNA reads as TGTGCCAGTCTTCCGGGCCCCTGGATGAACACTGAAGCTTTCTTT. Translation gives CASLPGPWMNTEAFF.

This chain links TRBV3-1 (or the pseudogene TRBV3-2) with TRBJ1-2; D possibly corresponds to TRBD1 (5 bases). Germline CDR1 is LGHDT and CDR2 is YNNKEL (reference sequence). Trimming removed 4 bases from V and 4 bases from J, with 10 bases in between. This CDR3 is 13 amino acids long. The CDR3 sequence: CASSPGSSYGYTF. CDR3 sequence (DNA): TGTGCCAGCAGCCCAGGGTCGAGCTATGGCTACACCTTC.

The V gene is TRBV27, the J gene TRBJ1-1; D is undetermined. Trimming cost V 5 bases and J 0 bases, with 4 bases left between them. Germline CDR1 and CDR2: MNHEY and SMNVEV (reference sequence). The CDR3 runs to 12 residues. This CDR3 is CASSTLNTEAFF. In DNA, the CDR3 is TGTGCCAGCAGTACGTTGAACACTGAAGCTTTCTTT.

This chain joins TRBV11-3 and TRBJ2-7, with D tentatively TRBD1 or TRBD2 (6 bases each). The length of the CDR3 is 15 residues. CDR1 is SGHNT, CDR2 YENEEA, per germline. V was clipped by 5 bases and J by 4 bases, with 18 bases between them. CDR3 loop: CASSAGHSGGYEQYF. As DNA, the CDR3 is TGTGCCAGCAGCGCGGGACACTCAGGTGGTTACGAGCAGTACTTC.

The chain is built from TRBV2 and TRBJ1-5; D is perhaps TRBD1 (5 bases). This CDR3 has 15 residues. Trimming cost V 0 bases and J 6 bases, with 12 bases left between them. CDR1 is SNHLY, CDR2 FYNNEI, per germline. The CDR3 coding sequence is TGTGCCAGCAGTGAAGCAGGGAGTGGGGGTCAGCCCCAGCATTTT. Translating it yields CASSEAGSGGQPQHF. The full variable domain, in which reference TRBV2 and TRBJ1-5 provide the parts outside the CDR3, is EPEVTQTPSHQVTQMGQEVILRCVPISNHLYFYWYRQILGQKVEFLVSFYNNEISEKSEIFDDQFSVERPDGSNFTLKIRSTKLEDSAMYFCASSEAGSGGQPQHFGDGTRLSIL.

The gene calls are TRBV14 and TRBJ1-1, with D tentatively TRBD1 (6 bases). Trimming stripped 1 base from V and 4 bases from J, with 10 bases between. The germline V gene has CDR1 SGHDN and CDR2 FVKESK. This CDR3 is built from 14 residues. CDR3 region: CASSQVGGATEAFF. The CDR3 nucleotides are TGTGCCAGCAGCCAAGTAGGGGGAGCCACTGAAGCTTTCTTT.

This clone was found a few times. The chain employs TRBV7-9 and TRBJ1-5; D is uncertain. The length of the CDR3 is 14 residues. The V gene's germline CDR1 is SEHNR and CDR2 FQNEAQ (reference sequence). Trimming shortened V by 5 bases and J by 0 bases, and 8 bases separated the two germline ends. The CDR3 loop reads CASSPVDSNQPQHF. DNA of the CDR3: TGTGCCAGCAGCCCGGTGGATAGCAATCAGCCCCAGCATTTT.

This chain joins TRBV19 and TRBJ1-2; possible D gene TRBD1, 6 bases. Trimming cost V 6 bases and J 0 bases, with 14 bases left between them. CDR3 size: 15 residues. Germline lookup yields CDR1 LNHDA and CDR2 SQIVND (reference sequence). DNA of the CDR3: TGTGCCAGTAGGGGCAGGGGTACTACTAACTATGGCTACACCTTC. It yields the protein CASRGRGTTNYGYTF. Full variable domain (outside the CDR3, taken from reference TRBV19 and TRBJ1-2): DGGITQSPKYLFRKEGQNVTLSCEQNLNHDAMYWYRQDPGQGLRLIYYSQIVNDFQKGDIAEGYSVSREKKESFPLTVTSAQKNPTAFYLCASRGRGTTNYGYTFGSGTRLTVV.

This chain connects TRBV19 to TRBJ1-1; 9 bases fit TRBD1. The junction had 9 bases not matched to a gene; V was cut back by 7 bases and J by 0 bases. This CDR3 comprises 16 residues. Germline CDR1 and CDR2: LNHDA and SQIVND (reference sequence). The CDR3 DNA reads as TGTGCCAGTAATAAAGGACAGGGGCCTTTGAACACTGAAGCTTTCTTT. This encodes CASNKGQGPLNTEAFF.

The rearrangement joins TRBV11-2 to TRBJ1-1; the D gene is possibly TRBD1 (6 bases). The V gene's germline CDR1 is SGHAT and CDR2 FQNNGV. V was shortened by 0 bases and J by 7 bases, with 12 bases between the two germline ends. The CDR3 sequence is 14 residues long. The CDR3 loop is CASSLDRLGGEAFF. CDR3 sequence (DNA): TGTGCCAGCAGCTTAGATCGGTTAGGGGGTGAAGCTTTCTTT. Full variable domain (remainder filled in from reference TRBV11-2 and TRBJ1-1): EAGVAQSPRYKIIEKRQSVAFWCNPISGHATLYWYQQILGQGPKLLIQFQNNGVVDDSQLPKDRFSAERLKGVDSTLKIQPAKLEDSAVYLCASSLDRLGGEAFFGQGTRLTVV.

The rearrangement uses TRBV27 and TRBJ1-1, with 7 bases aligning to TRBD1. The junction had 11 bases not matched to a gene; V was cut back by 6 bases and J by 1 base. The CDR3 spans 16 residues. Per the germline V gene, CDR1 is MNHEY and CDR2 is SMNVEV (reference sequence). The CDR3 DNA is TGTGCCAGCAGAGCCACAGGGGTTAGAGCGAACACTGAAGCTTTCTTT. As protein: CASRATGVRANTEAFF.

V usage is TRBV2 and J usage is TRBJ1-5; D remains ambiguous. The ends were cut back, 6 bases at V and 0 bases at J, with 6 bases in the middle. This CDR3 is 13 amino acids long. Germline loops: CDR1 SNHLY, CDR2 FYNNEI. The CDR3 reads CASSATSNQPQHF. The CDR3 DNA reads as TGTGCCAGCAGCGCGACTAGCAATCAGCCCCAGCATTTT.